A selection of T cell receptor beta chains follows, all from one sample in a study of blood T cell repertoires in COVID-19. Sequenced by immunoSEQ multiplex PCR; TCRdb stores in-frame clones only, minus some. This sample has fewer than 400,000 clones, with 80% to 90% found just once. Material for sequencing was peripheral blood. These receptors were obtained from a young man with active or convalescent COVID-19. The conserved cysteine and the conserved F or W are not part of the CDR3 here. Fields, in order: CDR3 protein, J gene, V gene.

CDR3 protein: ASSLIRSREGLCEQY
J gene: TRBJ2-7
V gene: TRBV7-6

CDR3 protein: ASSFYLTLGETQY
J gene: TRBJ2-5
V gene: TRBV7-2

CDR3 protein: ASKGEMSDGRDNQPQH
J gene: TRBJ1-5
V gene: TRBV4-2

CDR3 protein: ASSIVSESPDTQY
J gene: TRBJ2-3
V gene: TRBV19

CDR3 protein: ASSYSHGVTYEQY
J gene: TRBJ2-7
V gene: TRBV6-5

CDR3 protein: AWSRGLAGGPGELF
J gene: TRBJ2-2
V gene: TRBV30

CDR3 protein: ASKFGQGQDYGYT
J gene: TRBJ1-2
V gene: TRBV28

CDR3 protein: ASRARVNSPLH
J gene: TRBJ1-6
V gene: TRBV6-5

CDR3 protein: ASSLGQGTANTIY
J gene: TRBJ1-3
V gene: TRBV28

CDR3 protein: SVKAGYEQY
J gene: TRBJ2-7
V gene: TRBV29-1

CDR3 protein: ASSPLDSYEETQY
J gene: TRBJ2-5
V gene: TRBV9

CDR3 protein: AWSTGDGYT
J gene: TRBJ1-2
V gene: TRBV30

CDR3 protein: ASIRDRGQNTEAF
J gene: TRBJ1-1
V gene: TRBV11-1

CDR3 protein: ASSLAGAGEQF
J gene: TRBJ2-1
V gene: TRBV7-3

CDR3 protein: ASSEKGQGVEQY
J gene: TRBJ2-7
V gene: TRBV6-1